The clone carrying this T cell receptor (beta chain) came up a few times. The antigen remains undetermined. The sample is drawn from a study of T-cell memory formation after mild COVID-19. Findings and caveats of the study: Clones that got smaller from day 15 to 85 had even CD4/CD8, while clones growing later tipped toward CD4+.

TCRdb fed the 5' RACE reads into MiXCR, producing one record per CDR3 protein. The table lists some 120,000 distinct CDR3 sequences, over 15% of them singletons. Germline loops: CDR1 PRHDT, CDR2 FYEKMQ (reference sequence). J lost 4 bases, V lost 0 bases, and 7 bases had no gene match. This CDR3 is built from 17 residues. The receptor was derived from a man younger than 35 who had mild COVID-19 (a few samples of this study predate the infection). Cell type and time point are not known. The specimen was PBMCs or a T cell subset sorted from them (not recorded which). The chain combines TRBV13 with TRBJ2-3; 10 nucleotides line up with TRBD2. In DNA, the CDR3 is TGTGCCAGCAGCTTAGGCCTCGGACTAGCGGCGTCAGATACGCAGTATTTT. Protein product: CASSLGLGLAASDTQYF.